This T cell receptor beta chain was identified in a study of T cell changes during pregnancy in multiple sclerosis. Profiled with immunoSEQ multiplex PCR; TCRdb holds only in-frame clones, not every one. The sample records about 80,000 clones, 92% being singletons. The sequences come from peripheral blood, collected before pregnancy. This clonotype was sampled from a female donor with multiple sclerosis, enrolled in a pregnancy study.

Here the CDR3 reads CASSEHRGGALLLV. The CDR3 nucleotides are TGTGCCAGCAGTGAACACAGGGGTGGGGCCTTACTCTTGGTC. V usage is TRBV6-1 and J usage is TRBJ2-7; 7 bases line up with TRBD1. Germline CDR1 MNHNS, CDR2 SASEGT. This CDR3 spans 14 amino acids.